This T cell receptor beta chain was sequenced in a study of control samples from healthy donors and cancer patients. TCRdb's table, derived via immunoSEQ multiplex PCR, lists solely in-frame clones and lacks some. Altogether around 100,000 clones are present, over 75% being singletons, with the ten largest covering 18%. This clone was observed once. Looked up from germline, CDR1 is MGHRA and CDR2 is YSYEKL. V was pared by 3 bases and J by 1 base, with 13 bases between. This CDR3 is built from 16 residues. The V and J genes are TRBV4-1 and TRBJ2-1; D not certain. This TCR derives from a woman between 45 and 65 years old in good health. Sequencing was performed on blood. The CDR3 spells CASSQGPQKSYNEQFF. CDR3 coding DNA: TGCGCCAGCAGCCAGGGCCCCCAAAAGTCCTACAATGAGCAGTTCTTC.